This entry features one TCR beta chain sequence. A read error may produce the germline difference seen at one junction end. The sample belongs to a study of blood T cell repertoires in COVID-19. Study summary: The origin of the acute and convalescent COVID-19 samples was the United States, Italy and Spain. In each case, the material was cDNA or gDNA derived from T cells, B-cell-depleted T cells, or PBMCs.

This CDR3 spans 16 amino acids. CDR1 is MDHEN, CDR2 SYDVKM, per germline. Original processing notes: Reference gene primer amplification in the assay estimated nucleated cell counts. The repertoire was sequenced with immunoSEQ multiplex PCR; TCRdb's copy has only in-frame clones and lacks some. V and J calls and clone size follow that table, whereas D and trimming were derived from the DNA. In the table there are just over 150,000 clones, 75% to 90% of which are singletons. Source material: peripheral blood. This TCR came from a woman between 70 and 85 years old with acute or convalescent COVID-19. This rearrangement joins TRBV28 to TRBJ1-5, with 9 bases identical to TRBD1. The CDR3 sequence: CASILSGTGPNQPQHF. In DNA, the CDR3 is TGTGCCAGCATTTTATCCGGGACAGGGCCCAATCAGCCCCAGCATTTT.